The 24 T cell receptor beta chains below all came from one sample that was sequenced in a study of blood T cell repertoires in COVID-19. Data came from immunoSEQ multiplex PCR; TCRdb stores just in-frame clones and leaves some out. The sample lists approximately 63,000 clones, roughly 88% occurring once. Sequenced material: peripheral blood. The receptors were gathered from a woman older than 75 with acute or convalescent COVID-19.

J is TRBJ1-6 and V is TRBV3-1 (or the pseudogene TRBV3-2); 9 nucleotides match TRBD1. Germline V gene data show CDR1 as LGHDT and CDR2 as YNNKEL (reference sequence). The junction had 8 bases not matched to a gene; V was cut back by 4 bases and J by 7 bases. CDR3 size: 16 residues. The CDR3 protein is CASSLLLGTGNSPLHF. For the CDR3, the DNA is TGTGCCAGCAGCCTTTTACTTGGGACAGGGAATTCACCCCTCCACTTT.

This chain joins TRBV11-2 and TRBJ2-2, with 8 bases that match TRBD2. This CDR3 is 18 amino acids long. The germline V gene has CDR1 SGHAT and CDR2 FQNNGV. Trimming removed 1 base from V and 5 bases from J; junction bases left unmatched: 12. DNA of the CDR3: TGTGCCAGCAGCTTAGGGAACGGGAGGGCCAGGGGAACCGGGGAGCTGTTTTTT. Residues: CASSLGNGRARGTGELFF. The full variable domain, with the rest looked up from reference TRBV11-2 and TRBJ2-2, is EAGVAQSPRYKIIEKRQSVAFWCNPISGHATLYWYQQILGQGPKLLIQFQNNGVVDDSQLPKDRFSAERLKGVDSTLKIQPAKLEDSAVYLCASSLGNGRARGTGELFFGEGSRLTVL.

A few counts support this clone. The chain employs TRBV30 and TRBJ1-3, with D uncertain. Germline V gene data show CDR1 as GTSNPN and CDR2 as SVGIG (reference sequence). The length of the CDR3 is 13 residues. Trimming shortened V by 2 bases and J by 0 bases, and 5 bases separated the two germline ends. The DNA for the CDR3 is TGTGCCTGGAGTCGGTTCTCTGGAAACACCATATATTTT. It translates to CAWSRFSGNTIYF.

The CDR3 DNA reads TGTGCCAGTAGTGGCGGGAGGGCCCGGACTGAGCAGTTCTTC. Protein sequence: CASSGGRARTEQFF. The chain combines TRBV19 with TRBJ2-1; TRBD2 matches at 9 bases. This CDR3 is built from 14 residues. V trimming: 5 bases; J trimming: 9 bases; junction bases outside the gene matches: 8. From germline, CDR1 is LNHDA and CDR2 SQIVND (reference sequence). Drawing the rest from reference TRBV19 and TRBJ2-1, the complete variable domain is DGGITQSPKYLFRKEGQNVTLSCEQNLNHDAMYWYRQDPGQGLRLIYYSQIVNDFQKGDIAEGYSVSREKKESFPLTVTSAQKNPTAFYLCASSGGRARTEQFFGPGTRLTVL.

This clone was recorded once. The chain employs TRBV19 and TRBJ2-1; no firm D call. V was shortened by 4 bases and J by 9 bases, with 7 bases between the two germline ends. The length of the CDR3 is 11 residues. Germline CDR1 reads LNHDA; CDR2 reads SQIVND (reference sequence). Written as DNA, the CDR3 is TGTGCCAGTAGTAGTCTACTTGAGCAGTTCTTC. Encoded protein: CASSSLLEQFF.

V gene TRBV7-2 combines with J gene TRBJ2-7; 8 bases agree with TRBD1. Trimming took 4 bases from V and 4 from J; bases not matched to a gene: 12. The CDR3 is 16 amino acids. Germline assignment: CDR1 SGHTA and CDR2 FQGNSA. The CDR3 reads CASSYQGQAPRYEQYF. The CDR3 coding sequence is TGTGCCAGCAGCTACCAGGGACAGGCCCCGCGGTACGAGCAGTACTTC.

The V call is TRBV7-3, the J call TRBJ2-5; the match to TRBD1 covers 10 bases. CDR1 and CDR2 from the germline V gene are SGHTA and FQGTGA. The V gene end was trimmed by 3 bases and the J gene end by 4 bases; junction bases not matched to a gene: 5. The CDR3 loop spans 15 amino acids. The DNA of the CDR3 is TGTGCCAGCAGCTTGGGACAGGGGCTAAGAGAGACCCAGTACTTC. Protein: CASSLGQGLRETQYF.

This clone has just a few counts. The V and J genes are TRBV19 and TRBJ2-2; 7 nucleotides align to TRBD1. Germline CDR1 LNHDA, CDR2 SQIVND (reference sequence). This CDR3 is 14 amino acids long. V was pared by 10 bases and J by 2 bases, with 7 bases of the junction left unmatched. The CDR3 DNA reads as TGTGCCACGACACAGGGGCTTAACACCGGGGAGCTGTTTTTT. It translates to CATTQGLNTGELFF.

CDR3: CASRAGTGQYNEQFF. The CDR3 DNA reads as TGCGCCAGCAGAGCCGGGACAGGGCAGTACAATGAGCAGTTCTTC. The chain employs TRBV5-1 and TRBJ2-1, with 9 bases aligning to TRBD1. J gave up 4 bases and V 5 bases, and 7 bases lay outside the gene matches. The CDR3 is 15 residues long. Germline CDR1 reads SGHRS; CDR2 reads YFSETQ.

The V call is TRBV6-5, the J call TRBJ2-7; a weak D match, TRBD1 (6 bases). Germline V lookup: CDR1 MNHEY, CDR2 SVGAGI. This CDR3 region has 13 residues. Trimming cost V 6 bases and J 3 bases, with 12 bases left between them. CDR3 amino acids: CASRPGHGYEQYF. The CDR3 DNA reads TGTGCCAGCAGGCCGGGACACGGCTACGAGCAGTACTTC.

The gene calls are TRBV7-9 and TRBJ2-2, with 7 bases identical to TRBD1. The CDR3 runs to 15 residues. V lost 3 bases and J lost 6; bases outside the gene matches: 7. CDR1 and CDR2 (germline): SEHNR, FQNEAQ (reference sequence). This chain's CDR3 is CASSLSQDRAGELFF. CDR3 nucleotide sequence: TGTGCCAGCAGCTTGTCACAAGACAGGGCCGGGGAGCTGTTTTTT.

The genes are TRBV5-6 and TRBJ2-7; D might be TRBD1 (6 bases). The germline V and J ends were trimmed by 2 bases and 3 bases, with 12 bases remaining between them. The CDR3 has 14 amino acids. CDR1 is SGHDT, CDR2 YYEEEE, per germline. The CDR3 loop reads CASSFRDTFYEQYF. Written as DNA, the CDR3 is TGTGCCAGCAGCTTCCGGGACACTTTCTACGAGCAGTACTTC.

The CDR3 protein is CASSLIGVRYEQYF. In nucleotides, the CDR3 is TGTGCCAGCAGTTTAATCGGGGTAAGGTACGAGCAGTACTTC. The genes are TRBV28 and TRBJ2-7, with D possibly being TRBD2 (5 bases). Germline V CDR1 and CDR2: MDHEN, SYDVKM. The CDR3 has 14 amino acids. Trimming shortened V by 2 bases and J by 4 bases, and 12 bases separated the two germline ends.

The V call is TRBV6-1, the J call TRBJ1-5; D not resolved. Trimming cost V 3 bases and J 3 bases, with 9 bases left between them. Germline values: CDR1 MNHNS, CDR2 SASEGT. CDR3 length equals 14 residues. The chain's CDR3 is CASSDRHPNQPQHF. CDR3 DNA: TGTGCCAGCAGTGACAGACATCCCAATCAGCCCCAGCATTTT.

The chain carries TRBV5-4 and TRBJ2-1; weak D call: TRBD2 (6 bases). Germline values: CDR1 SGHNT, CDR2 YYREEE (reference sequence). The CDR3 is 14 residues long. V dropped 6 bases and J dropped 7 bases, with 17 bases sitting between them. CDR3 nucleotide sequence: TGTGCCAGCACCCATCAATCGGGAGAGAATGAGCAGTTCTTC. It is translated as CASTHQSGENEQFF.

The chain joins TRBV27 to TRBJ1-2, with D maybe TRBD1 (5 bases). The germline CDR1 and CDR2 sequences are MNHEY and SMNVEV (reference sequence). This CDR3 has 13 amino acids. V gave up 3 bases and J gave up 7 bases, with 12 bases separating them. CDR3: CASSLLRGTGYTF. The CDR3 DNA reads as TGTGCCAGCAGTTTGCTCCGGGGGACTGGCTACACCTTC.

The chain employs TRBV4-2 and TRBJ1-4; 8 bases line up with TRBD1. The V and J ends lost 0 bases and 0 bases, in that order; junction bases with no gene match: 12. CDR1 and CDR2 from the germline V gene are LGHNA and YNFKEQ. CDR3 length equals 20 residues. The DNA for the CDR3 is TGTGCCAGCAGCCAAGATCTAGGACAGGGACTTTATCCAACTAATGAAAAACTGTTTTTT. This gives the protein CASSQDLGQGLYPTNEKLFF.

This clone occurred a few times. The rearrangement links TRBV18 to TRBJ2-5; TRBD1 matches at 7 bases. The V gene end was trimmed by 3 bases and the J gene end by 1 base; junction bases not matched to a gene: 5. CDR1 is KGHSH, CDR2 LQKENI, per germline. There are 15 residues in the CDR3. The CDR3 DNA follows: TGTGCCAGCTCACCCCAACCAGGGGGCCAAGAGACCCAGTACTTC. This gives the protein CASSPQPGGQETQYF. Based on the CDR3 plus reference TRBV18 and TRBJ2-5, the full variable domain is NAGVMQNPRHLVRRRGQEARLRCSPMKGHSHVYWYRQLPEEGLKFMVYLQKENIIDESGMPKERFSAEFPKEGPSILRIQQVVRGDSAAYFCASSPQPGGQETQYFGPGTRLLVL.

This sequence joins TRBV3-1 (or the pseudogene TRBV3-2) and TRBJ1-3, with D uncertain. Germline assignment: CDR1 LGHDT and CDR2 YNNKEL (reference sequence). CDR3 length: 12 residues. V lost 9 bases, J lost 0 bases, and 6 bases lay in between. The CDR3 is CASQFSGNTIYF. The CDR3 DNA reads TGTGCCAGTCAGTTCTCTGGAAACACCATATATTTT.

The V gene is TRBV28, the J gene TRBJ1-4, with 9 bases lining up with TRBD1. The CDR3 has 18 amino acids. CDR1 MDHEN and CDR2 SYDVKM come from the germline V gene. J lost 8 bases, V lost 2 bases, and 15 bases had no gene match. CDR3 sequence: CASSLRRGQGNRGEKLFF. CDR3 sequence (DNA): TGTGCCAGCAGTTTAAGGAGGGGACAGGGCAATAGAGGCGAAAAACTGTTTTTT.

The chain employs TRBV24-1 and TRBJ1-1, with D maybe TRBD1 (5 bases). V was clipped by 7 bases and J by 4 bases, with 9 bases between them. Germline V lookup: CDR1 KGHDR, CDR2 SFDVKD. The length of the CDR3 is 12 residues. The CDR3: CATRGPGTEAFF. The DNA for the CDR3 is TGTGCCACCAGGGGGCCGGGCACTGAAGCTTTCTTT.

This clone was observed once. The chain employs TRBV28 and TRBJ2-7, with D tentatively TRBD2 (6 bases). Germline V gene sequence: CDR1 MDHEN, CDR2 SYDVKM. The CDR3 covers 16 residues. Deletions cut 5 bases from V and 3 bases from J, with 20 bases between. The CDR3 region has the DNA TGTGCCAGCAGTACCCAAAGCGGGCCGGCCTTCTACGAGCAGTACTTC. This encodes CASSTQSGPAFYEQYF.

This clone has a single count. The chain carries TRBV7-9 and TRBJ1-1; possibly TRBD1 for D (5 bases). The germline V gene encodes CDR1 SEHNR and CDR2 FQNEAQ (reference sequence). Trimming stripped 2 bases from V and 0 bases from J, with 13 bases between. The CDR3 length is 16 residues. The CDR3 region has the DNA TGTGCCAGCAGCTTAATCGGGGGGTGGGTGAACACTGAAGCTTTCTTT. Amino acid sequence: CASSLIGGWVNTEAFF.

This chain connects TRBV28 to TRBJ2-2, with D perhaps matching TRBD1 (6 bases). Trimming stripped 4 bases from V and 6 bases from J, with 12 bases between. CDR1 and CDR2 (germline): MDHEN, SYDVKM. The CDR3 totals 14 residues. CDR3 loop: CASSSSPGAGELFF. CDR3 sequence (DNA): TGTGCCAGCAGTTCCTCTCCAGGGGCCGGGGAGCTGTTTTTT. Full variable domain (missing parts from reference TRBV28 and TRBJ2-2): DVKVTQSSRYLVKRTGEKVFLECVQDMDHENMFWYRQDPGLGLRLIYFSYDVKMKEKGDIPEGYSVSREKKERFSLILESASTNQTSMYLCASSSSPGAGELFFGEGSRLTVL.